This T cell receptor (beta chain) derives from a study of blood T cell repertoires in COVID-19. On the study more broadly: Samples came from the United States, Italy and Spain, spanning acute and convalescent COVID-19.

Germline V gene sequence: CDR1 SNHLY, CDR2 FYNNEI. The V end lost 4 bases, the J end lost 6 bases, and 19 bases lay between the germline ends. CDR3 size: 15 residues. Study processing details: By means of reference gene primer amplification, nucleated cell counts were estimated. Sequenced by immunoSEQ multiplex PCR; TCRdb stores in-frame clones only, minus some. V, J and clone size are taken as reported in that table, and D and trimming were inferred from the DNA itself. The sample consists of 120,000 or so clones, around 86% of them appearing once. The rearrangement uses TRBV2 and TRBJ2-7; no firm D call. The sample taken for sequencing was peripheral blood. This receptor was obtained from a man in his fifties or sixties with acute or convalescent COVID-19. The CDR3 protein is CASSGATGSGREQYF. The CDR3 nucleotides read TGTGCCAGCAGTGGTGCTACCGGGTCCGGTCGCGAGCAGTACTTC.